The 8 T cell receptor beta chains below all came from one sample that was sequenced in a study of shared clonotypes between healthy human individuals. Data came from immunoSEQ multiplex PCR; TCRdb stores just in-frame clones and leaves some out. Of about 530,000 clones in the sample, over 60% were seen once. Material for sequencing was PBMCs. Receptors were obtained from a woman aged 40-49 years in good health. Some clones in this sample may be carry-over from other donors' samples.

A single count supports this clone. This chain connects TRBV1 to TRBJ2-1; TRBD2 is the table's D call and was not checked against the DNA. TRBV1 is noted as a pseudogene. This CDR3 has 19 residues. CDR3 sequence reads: CTSSLGIGTSGGEDNEQFF. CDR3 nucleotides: TGCACCAGCAGCCTTGGAATCGGGACTAGCGGGGGAGAGGACAATGAGCAGTTCTTC.

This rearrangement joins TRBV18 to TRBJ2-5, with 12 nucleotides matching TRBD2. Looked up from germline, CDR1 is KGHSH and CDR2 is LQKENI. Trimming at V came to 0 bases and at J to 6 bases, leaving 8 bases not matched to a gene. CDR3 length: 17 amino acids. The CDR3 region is CASSPPASGRAAKTQYF. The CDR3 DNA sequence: TGTGCCAGCTCACCACCGGCTAGCGGGAGGGCCGCGAAGACCCAGTACTTC.

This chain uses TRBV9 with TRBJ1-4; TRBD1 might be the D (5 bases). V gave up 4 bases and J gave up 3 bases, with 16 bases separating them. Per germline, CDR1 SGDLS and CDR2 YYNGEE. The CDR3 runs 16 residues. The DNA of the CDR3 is TGTGCCAGCAGCATATGGACGGGGGGTTCTAATGAAAAACTGTTTTTT. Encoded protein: CASSIWTGGSNEKLFF.

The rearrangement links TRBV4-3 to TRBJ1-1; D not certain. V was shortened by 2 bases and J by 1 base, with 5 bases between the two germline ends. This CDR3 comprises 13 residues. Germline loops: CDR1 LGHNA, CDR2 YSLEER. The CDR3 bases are TGCGCCAGCAGCCAATTAGGGAACACTGAAGCTTTCTTT. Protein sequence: CASSQLGNTEAFF.

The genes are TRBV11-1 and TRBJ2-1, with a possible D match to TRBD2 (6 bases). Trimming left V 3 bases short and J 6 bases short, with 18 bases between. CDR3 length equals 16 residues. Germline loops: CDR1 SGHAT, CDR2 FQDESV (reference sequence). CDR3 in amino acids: CASSFRLAAGLNEQFF. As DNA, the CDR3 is TGTGCCAGCAGCTTTCGGTTAGCGGCCGGACTCAATGAGCAGTTCTTC.

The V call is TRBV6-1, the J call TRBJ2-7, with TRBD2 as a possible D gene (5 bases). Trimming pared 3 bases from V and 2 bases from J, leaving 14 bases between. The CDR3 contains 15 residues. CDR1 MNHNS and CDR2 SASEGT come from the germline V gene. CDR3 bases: TGTGCCAGCAGTGAGGGCGGGCAGACGCCCTACGAGCAGTACTTC. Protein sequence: CASSEGGQTPYEQYF.

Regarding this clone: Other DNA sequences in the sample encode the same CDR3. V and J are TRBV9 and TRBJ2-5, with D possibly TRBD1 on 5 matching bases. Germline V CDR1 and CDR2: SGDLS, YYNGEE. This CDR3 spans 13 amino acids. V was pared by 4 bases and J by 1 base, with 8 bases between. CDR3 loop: CASSSGIQETQYF. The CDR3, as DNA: TGTGCCAGCAGCTCAGGGATCCAAGAGACCCAGTACTTC.

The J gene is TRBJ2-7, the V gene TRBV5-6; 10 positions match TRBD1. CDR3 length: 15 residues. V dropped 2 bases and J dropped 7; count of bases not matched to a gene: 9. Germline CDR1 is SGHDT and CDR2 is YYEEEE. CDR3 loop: CASSFLRQGAKEQYF. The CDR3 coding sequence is TGTGCCAGCAGCTTCTTGAGACAGGGGGCGAAAGAGCAGTACTTC.